This T cell receptor beta chain was found in a study of graft-versus-host responses after intestinal transplantation. Study at large: Every transplant recipient was induced with anti-thymocyte globulin, then maintained on tacrolimus and steroids for about three years.

Notes on the study in general: Patients who carried graft-donor T cell macrochimerism also had high graft-versus-host to host-versus-graft clonal ratios in their allografts. Recipient marrow showed GvH clones, some seen first in ileum or blood.

Points on this clone: What it recognizes is unknown.

Trimming cost V 6 bases and J 4 bases, with 12 bases left between them. Germline loops: CDR1 SNHLY, CDR2 FYNNEI. This CDR3 is 13 amino acids long. Some clones are missing from TCRdb's copy, which holds only in-frame ones; the method was immunoSEQ multiplex PCR. The repertoire has 25,000 or so clones, about 81% of them found once; the top ten carry 0.7%. This specimen consisted of unstimulated CD4+ T cells sorted from spleen or lymph node cells, obtained before intestinal transplant. The chain carries TRBV2 and TRBJ2-5, with D maybe TRBD2 (7 bases). The receptor was derived from a human donor who received an intestinal transplant. The CDR3 DNA follows: TGTGCCAGCAGGTGGGGGGGCGGAGAGACCCAGTACTTC. It codes for CASRWGGGETQYF.